The subject of this entry is one TCR beta chain. Time point reported: baseline, week 1 (first vaccination visit). The treatment: pre-vaccination baseline after standard-of-care therapy. This sample was included in a study of a mutant IDH1 vaccine in newly diagnosed glioma. For the study at large: Previous treatment comprised radiotherapy, temozolomide, or both, mostly both.

The assay was immunoSEQ multiplex PCR, and TCRdb's table has in-frame clones only and misses some. The data contain about 100,000 clones, over 75% of them seen just once; the ten biggest clones take up around 7%. The CDR3 spans 16 residues. The germline gives CDR1 LGHNA, CDR2 YSLEER. Between the trimmed V and J ends, which lost 0 bases and 6 bases, there was a span of 17 bases. The clonotype originates from a man aged 40-49 years with glioma. The specimen was PBMCs, collected from a glioma patient treated with radiotherapy, temozolomide or both. The chain joins TRBV4-3 to TRBJ1-1; no clear D gene. CDR3 amino acids: CASSQDMDRVVAEAFF. In DNA, the CDR3 is TGCGCCAGCAGCCAAGATATGGATCGGGTCGTCGCTGAAGCTTTCTTT.